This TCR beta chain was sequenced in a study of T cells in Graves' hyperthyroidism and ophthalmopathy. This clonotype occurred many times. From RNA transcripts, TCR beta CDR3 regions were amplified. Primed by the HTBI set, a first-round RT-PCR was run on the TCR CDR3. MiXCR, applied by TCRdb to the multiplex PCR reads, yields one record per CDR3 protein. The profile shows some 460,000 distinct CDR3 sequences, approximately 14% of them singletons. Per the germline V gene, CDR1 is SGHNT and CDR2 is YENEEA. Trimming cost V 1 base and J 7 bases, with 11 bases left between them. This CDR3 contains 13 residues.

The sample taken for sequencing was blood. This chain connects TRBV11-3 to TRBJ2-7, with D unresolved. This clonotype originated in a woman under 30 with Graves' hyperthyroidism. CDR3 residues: CASSLAPGAEQYF. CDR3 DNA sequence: TGTGCCAGCAGCTTAGCTCCGGGCGCGGAGCAGTACTTC.